The 17 T cell receptor beta chains presented below share a single source sample, sequenced in a study of blood T cell repertoires in COVID-19. Here immunoSEQ multiplex PCR was the method, and the copy in TCRdb shows in-frame clones only, minus some. The sample lists 150,000 to 200,000 clones, about 87% occurring once. The specimen sequenced was peripheral blood. The receptor set was obtained from a woman under 30 who had recovered from COVID-19.

This clone was recorded a few times. The chain links TRBV5-4 to TRBJ2-2; D is possibly TRBD2 (6 bases). V lost 4 bases, J lost 0 bases, and 13 bases lay in between. CDR3 size: 16 residues. CDR1 is SGHNT and CDR2 is YYREEE in the germline V gene (reference sequence). Here the CDR3 reads CASSERLGSNTGELFF. In nucleotides, the CDR3 is TGTGCCAGCAGCGAAAGACTAGGATCGAACACCGGGGAGCTGTTTTTT.

The V call is TRBV7-2, the J call TRBJ1-1; 9 nucleotides line up with TRBD1. The J segment lost 6 bases and the V segment lost 3 bases, leaving 5 bases of the junction unmatched. The CDR3 covers 14 residues. The germline V gene has CDR1 SGHTA and CDR2 FQGNSA. This chain's CDR3 is CASSFDRGVAEAFF. The CDR3 coding sequence is TGTGCCAGCAGCTTTGACAGGGGGGTAGCTGAAGCTTTCTTT.

This clone appeared once. The V gene is TRBV5-8, the J gene TRBJ2-3; 12 nucleotides line up with TRBD2. Looked up from germline, CDR1 is SGHTS and CDR2 is YDEGEE. The ends lost 4 bases at V and 5 bases at J; junction bases unmatched: 8. The CDR3 has 16 residues. This chain's CDR3 is CASSPRLAGEKDTQYF. The CDR3 bases are TGTGCCAGCAGCCCCAGACTAGCGGGAGAAAAAGATACGCAGTATTTT.

This rearrangement joins TRBV30 to TRBJ2-5; 7 nucleotides agree with TRBD1. The CDR3 contains 15 residues. Germline V CDR1 and CDR2: GTSNPN, SVGIG (reference sequence). Trimming removed 3 bases from V and 4 bases from J; junction bases left unmatched: 11. The CDR3 sequence is CAWRGEGGLAETQYF. CDR3 bases: TGTGCCTGGAGGGGGGAAGGGGGCCTGGCAGAGACCCAGTACTTC.

This chain's CDR3 is CAIKGTTGTENSPLHF. In DNA form, the CDR3 reads TGTGCCATCAAGGGAACAACCGGGACAGAGAATTCACCCCTCCACTTT. This chain connects TRBV10-3 to TRBJ1-6, with 7 bases lining up with TRBD1. The CDR3 loop spans 16 amino acids. Unmatched junction bases numbered 13, after V lost 7 bases and J lost 7 bases. Germline values: CDR1 ENHRY, CDR2 SYGVKD.

The chain carries TRBV2 and TRBJ2-3, with TRBD1 matching over 10 bases. CDR3 length equals 16 residues. J gave up 3 bases and V 5 bases, and 8 bases lay outside the gene matches. CDR1 and CDR2 from the germline V gene are SNHLY and FYNNEI. In DNA, the CDR3 is TGTGCCAGCAGTAGACAGGGGGCAGCGGGTACAGATACGCAGTATTTT. Protein product: CASSRQGAAGTDTQYF.

There are a few counts of this clone. V and J are TRBV10-3 and TRBJ2-7; a possible D gene is TRBD1 (6 bases). V was clipped by 5 bases and J by 4 bases, with 9 bases between them. Germline V gives CDR1 ENHRY, CDR2 SYGVKD. The CDR3 loop spans 12 amino acids. CDR3 in DNA: TGTGCCATCAGTACAGGGCAGTACGAGCAGTACGTC. Translating gives CAISTGQYEQYV.

The chain couples TRBV28 to TRBJ2-7; a weak D match, TRBD2 (6 bases). V lost 1 base, J lost 3 bases, and 28 bases lay in between. The CDR3 runs to 20 residues. Germline V gene lookup returns CDR1 MDHEN and CDR2 SYDVKM. CDR3 sequence: CASSLLGTSFDKRAHYEQYV. The CDR3, as DNA: TGTGCCAGCAGTTTATTGGGCACCTCTTTCGATAAGCGGGCCCACTACGAGCAGTACGTC.

The chain is built from TRBV2 and TRBJ2-1, with 8 bases that match TRBD2. V dropped 4 bases and J dropped 3; count of bases not matched to a gene: 17. Germline CDR1 SNHLY, CDR2 FYNNEI. There are 19 residues in the CDR3. CDR3 amino acids: CASSGPANHSGIYYNEQFF. The CDR3 nucleotides are TGTGCCAGCAGTGGCCCCGCAAACCATAGCGGGATATACTACAATGAGCAGTTCTTC. Combining the CDR3 with reference TRBV2 and TRBJ2-1 gives the whole variable domain EPEVTQTPSHQVTQMGQEVILRCVPISNHLYFYWYRQILGQKVEFLVSFYNNEISEKSEIFDDQFSVERPDGSNFTLKIRSTKLEDSAMYFCASSGPANHSGIYYNEQFFGPGTRLTVL.

This rearrangement joins TRBV27 to TRBJ1-2; D is unclear. Germline CDR1 is MNHEY and CDR2 is SMNVEV (reference sequence). The V gene lost 4 bases and the J gene lost 8 bases, with 17 bases spanning the gap. This CDR3 is built from 14 residues. CDR3 nucleotide sequence: TGTGCCAGCAGTTCCCCGCTCAGTAACAAGGGCTACACCTTC. Protein product: CASSSPLSNKGYTF.

This rearrangement joins TRBV9 to TRBJ2-3; D not resolved. The length of the CDR3 is 15 residues. The germline V gene encodes CDR1 SGDLS and CDR2 YYNGEE. V shed 0 bases and J shed 2 bases, with 10 bases lying between them. In DNA, the CDR3 is TGTGCCAGCAGCGTAGTAGGAGAGATCACAGATACGCAGTATTTT. Its protein is CASSVVGEITDTQYF.

The rearrangement links TRBV4-3 to TRBJ2-3, with 10 nucleotides matching TRBD2. V was clipped by 0 bases and J by 1 base; unmatched bases: 13. The CDR3 consists of 20 residues. In germline, CDR1 is LGHNA, CDR2 YSLEER. The CDR3 nucleotides read TGCGCCAGCAGCCAAGATTTATCCAGCGGGGGGGCTGAGGGCACAGATACGCAGTATTTT. Translated, it gives CASSQDLSSGGAEGTDTQYF.

The rearrangement links TRBV18 to TRBJ1-4; perhaps TRBD1 as D (5 bases). The CDR3 extends over 13 amino acids. From germline, CDR1 is KGHSH and CDR2 LQKENI. Trimming took off 5 bases at V and 4 bases at J, with 8 bases between the two ends. The CDR3: CASSAGINEKLFF. The CDR3 DNA sequence: TGTGCCAGCTCAGCAGGGATTAATGAAAAACTGTTTTTT. Using reference TRBV18 and TRBJ1-4 for the parts outside the CDR3, the full variable domain is NAGVMQNPRHLVRRRGQEARLRCSPMKGHSHVYWYRQLPEEGLKFMVYLQKENIIDESGMPKERFSAEFPKEGPSILRIQQVVRGDSAAYFCASSAGINEKLFFGSGTQLSVL.

The chain recombines TRBV9 with TRBJ2-3; TRBD2 matches 8 bases. This CDR3 is built from 16 residues. In germline, CDR1 is SGDLS, CDR2 YYNGEE. Trimming cost V 0 bases and J 4 bases; bases outside gene matches: 7. CDR3: CASSVANGRAADTQYF. The DNA of the CDR3 is TGTGCCAGCAGCGTAGCTAACGGGAGGGCGGCAGATACGCAGTATTTT.

The chain employs TRBV19 and TRBJ2-1; TRBD2 aligns across 7 bases. The CDR3 contains 15 residues. Germline V gene lookup returns CDR1 LNHDA and CDR2 SQIVND (reference sequence). V lost 7 bases, J lost 6 bases, and 12 bases stayed unmatched. CDR3 DNA sequence: TGTGCCAGTACCCCTAGGGCGGGAGCTATCAATGAGCAGTTCTTC. It yields the protein CASTPRAGAINEQFF.

The CDR3 reads CASSSTGATDTQYF. The CDR3 DNA sequence: TGTGCCAGCAGCTCTACAGGGGCCACAGATACGCAGTATTTT. The chain carries TRBV7-9 and TRBJ2-3, with TRBD1 matching over 7 bases. J lost 2 bases, V lost 4 bases, and 3 bases had no gene match. The CDR3 runs 14 residues. CDR1 and CDR2 (germline): SEHNR, FQNEAQ (reference sequence).

The J gene is TRBJ2-3, the V gene TRBV11-2, with TRBD2 matching over 7 bases. J lost 1 base, V lost 2 bases, and 6 bases had no gene match. CDR1 is SGHAT and CDR2 is FQNNGV in the germline V gene. There are 16 residues in the CDR3. CDR3 sequence: CASSLRVRGGTDTQYF. The CDR3 bases are TGTGCCAGCAGCTTACGGGTCCGGGGGGGCACAGATACGCAGTATTTT.